Included here is one TCR beta chain sequence, with context. This sample stems from a study of shared clonotypes between healthy human individuals. Donors were healthy HIV-negative adults without recent acute infections or vaccinations. Repertoires were generated with immunoSEQ multiplex PCR, while TCRdb's copy carries only in-frame clones and drops some. The sample holds millions of clones, around 94% seen once. The CDR3 sequence is 17 residues long. Germline V gives CDR1 MNHEY, CDR2 SMNVEV (reference sequence). Trimming removed 6 bases from V and 0 bases from J; junction bases left unmatched: 8. Specimen: naive CD4+ T cells sorted from blood. Subset reported: CD45RA+ positively selected. This TCR was recovered from a man aged 18 to 29 in good health. V gene TRBV27 combines with J gene TRBJ1-6, with 7 bases fitting TRBD1. DNA for the CDR3: TGTGCCAGCAGACAGGGGAAGATAAGCTCCTATAATTCACCCCTCCACTTT. Translation gives CASRQGKISSYNSPLHF.